What follows are 18 T cell receptor beta chains derived from one specimen sequenced in a study of CD8+ T cells in alopecia areata. RNA extraction and reverse transcription yielded cDNA as sequencing template. The assay was immunoSEQ multiplex PCR, and TCRdb's table has in-frame clones only and misses some. The data hold 95,000 to 150,000 clones, with less than 50% observed a single time. The sample comprised NKG2D-low CD8+ T cells sorted from blood. The receptors here all came from a human donor with alopecia areata.

The rearrangement links TRBV9 to TRBJ2-7; unclear D gene. Germline-derived CDR1 and CDR2 are SGDLS and YYNGEE. This CDR3 is 15 amino acids long. V lost 0 bases and J lost 2, with 12 bases in between. The CDR3 DNA sequence: TGTGCCAGCAGCGTAGCGGTAGCCGACACCTACGAGCAGTACTTC. Protein product: CASSVAVADTYEQYF. Complete variable domain (other parts from reference TRBV9 and TRBJ2-7): DSGVTQTPKHLITATGQRVTLRCSPRSGDLSVYWYQQSLDQGLQFLIQYYNGEERAKGNILERFSAQQFPDLHSELNLSSLELGDSALYFCASSVAVADTYEQYFGPGTRLTVT.

This clone has ten or more counts. Here the CDR3 reads CASSQDAGGSYNEQFF. CDR3 DNA: TGCGCCAGCAGCCAAGATGCGGGAGGCTCCTACAATGAGCAGTTCTTC. This rearrangement joins TRBV4-1 to TRBJ2-1, with 8 bases lining up with TRBD2. CDR1 is MGHRA and CDR2 is YSYEKL in the germline V gene. The CDR3 runs to 16 residues. The V segment lost 0 bases and the J segment 0 bases; nucleotides outside the gene matches: 1.

This clone showed up just a few times. V is TRBV29-1 and J is TRBJ2-1, with 7 positions matching TRBD1. J gave up 7 bases and V 6 bases, and 9 bases lay outside the gene matches. The germline V gene encodes CDR1 SQVTM and CDR2 ANQGSEA. The CDR3 covers 13 residues. The chain's CDR3 is CSVVTGVGNEQFF. DNA for the CDR3: TGCAGCGTCGTAACAGGGGTGGGGAATGAGCAGTTCTTC.

The chain has TRBV7-9 and TRBJ1-1; perhaps TRBD1 as D (6 bases). CDR3 size: 13 residues. Germline values: CDR1 SEHNR, CDR2 FQNEAQ (reference sequence). With 10 bases removed from V and 1 base from J, the gap between germline ends came to 13 bases. CDR3 in DNA: TGTGCCATAAGAGGACAGCGGAACACTGAAGCTTTCTTT. Translation gives CAIRGQRNTEAFF.

Concerning this clone itself: Other DNA sequences in this sample translate to the same CDR3. This chain connects TRBV29-1 to TRBJ2-1; perhaps TRBD1 as D (5 bases). Germline CDR1 reads SQVTM; CDR2 reads ANQGSEA. The CDR3 totals 12 residues. Trimming removed 0 bases from V and 10 bases from J, with 10 bases in between. The CDR3: CSVEDQTAEQFF. In nucleotides, the CDR3 is TGCAGCGTTGAAGATCAGACAGCCGAGCAGTTCTTC.

The rearrangement uses TRBV29-1 and TRBJ2-1; D is uncertain. Germline V gives CDR1 SQVTM, CDR2 ANQGSEA. The length of the CDR3 is 12 residues. Trimming shortened V by 1 base and J by 6 bases, and 7 bases separated the two germline ends. CDR3 sequence: CSVEGVGNEQFF. The CDR3 region has the DNA TGCAGCGTTGAAGGGGTGGGCAATGAGCAGTTCTTC.

This chain uses TRBV29-1 with TRBJ2-2, with 9 bases matching TRBD1. In germline, CDR1 is SQVTM, CDR2 ANQGSEA. This CDR3 has 13 residues. V lost 7 bases, J lost 4 bases, and 4 bases stayed unmatched. The CDR3 region has the DNA TGCAGCGGGAGACAGGGGGTCACCGGGGAGCTGTTTTTT. Amino acids: CSGRQGVTGELFF.

The chain has TRBV2 and TRBJ2-2; D remains unclear. V was shortened by 8 bases and J by 4 bases, with 8 bases between the two germline ends. This CDR3 has 12 residues. Germline CDR1 and CDR2: SNHLY and FYNNEI. CDR3 nucleotides: TGTGCCAGCCTGGACCTCACCGGGGAGCTGTTTTTT. It encodes CASLDLTGELFF. The entire variable domain, with the rest obtained from reference TRBV2 and TRBJ2-2, is as follows: EPEVTQTPSHQVTQMGQEVILRCVPISNHLYFYWYRQILGQKVEFLVSFYNNEISEKSEIFDDQFSVERPDGSNFTLKIRSTKLEDSAMYFCASLDLTGELFFGEGSRLTVL.

A single count supports this clone. The DNA of the CDR3 is TGTGCCTGGAGAGGAATCCCGACCTTTCATAGCGGGGCCCGCTACGAGCAGTACTTC. Amino acid sequence: CAWRGIPTFHSGARYEQYF. The chain is built from TRBV30 and TRBJ2-7, with TRBD2 matching 8 bases. Unmatched junction bases numbered 22, after V lost 3 bases and J lost 3 bases. Germline values: CDR1 GTSNPN, CDR2 SVGIG (reference sequence). CDR3 length: 19 residues.

The chain couples TRBV29-1 to TRBJ2-1, with 9 nucleotides matching TRBD1. J gave up 0 bases and V 6 bases, and 12 bases lay outside the gene matches. Germline lookup yields CDR1 SQVTM and CDR2 ANQGSEA. The CDR3 contains 17 residues. The CDR3 protein is CSVAGQGGKDSYNEQFF. CDR3 nucleotide sequence: TGCAGCGTCGCGGGACAGGGAGGTAAGGACTCCTACAATGAGCAGTTCTTC.

The gene calls are TRBV9 and TRBJ2-2; TRBD1 agrees at 9 bases. Trimming took 4 bases from V and 4 from J; bases not matched to a gene: 8. Germline CDR1 is SGDLS and CDR2 is YYNGEE. This CDR3 is 16 amino acids long. The CDR3 loop reads CASSPTGTGFTGELFF. The CDR3 bases are TGTGCCAGCAGCCCCACGGGGACAGGGTTCACCGGGGAGCTGTTTTTT.

This sequence joins TRBV27 and TRBJ2-1; no firm D call. V lost 6 bases to trimming and J lost 9 bases, with 12 bases between them. Germline V gene data show CDR1 as MNHEY and CDR2 as SMNVEV (reference sequence). The length of the CDR3 is 12 residues. CDR3 nucleotides: TGTGCCAGCAGCCCCACAGCCAGTGAGCAGTTCTTC. The encoded protein is CASSPTASEQFF.

There are a few counts of this clone. Here the CDR3 reads CASKLGQVYSPLHF. The CDR3 bases are TGTGCCAGCAAACTAGGACAGGTTTATTCACCCCTCCACTTT. The chain joins TRBV27 to TRBJ1-6, with 7 bases that match TRBD1. Per the germline V gene, CDR1 is MNHEY and CDR2 is SMNVEV (reference sequence). The CDR3 covers 14 residues. Germline trimming cut 7 bases from V and 8 bases from J; bases unmatched to any gene: 8.

The chain employs TRBV11-2 and TRBJ2-3; the D is unclear. The germline V gene encodes CDR1 SGHAT and CDR2 FQNNGV. Trimming removed 0 bases at V and 1 base at J, with 2 bases between. The CDR3 runs 13 residues. This chain's CDR3 is CASSLEGTDTQYF. DNA of the CDR3: TGTGCCAGCAGCTTAGAGGGCACAGATACGCAGTATTTT. Looking up the rest from reference TRBV11-2 and TRBJ2-3 gives the full variable domain: EAGVAQSPRYKIIEKRQSVAFWCNPISGHATLYWYQQILGQGPKLLIQFQNNGVVDDSQLPKDRFSAERLKGVDSTLKIQPAKLEDSAVYLCASSLEGTDTQYFGPGTRLTVL.

J is TRBJ2-1 and V is TRBV30; no reliable D call. The CDR3 length is 14 residues. V dropped 0 bases and J dropped 2 bases, with 8 bases sitting between them. Germline CDR1 reads GTSNPN; CDR2 reads SVGIG (reference sequence). CDR3: CAWSVGFPYNEQFF. The CDR3 coding sequence is TGTGCCTGGAGTGTAGGTTTCCCCTACAATGAGCAGTTCTTC.

This clone was detected a few times. The chain is built from TRBV29-1 and TRBJ2-7; 7 positions agree with TRBD1. V shed 7 bases and J 3 bases; nucleotides not matched to a gene: 9. Germline-derived CDR1 and CDR2 are SQVTM and ANQGSEA. This CDR3 comprises 13 residues. The CDR3 nucleotides read TGCAGCGGCGGACAGGCAGCCCTCTACGAGCAGTACTTC. It codes for CSGGQAALYEQYF.

The chain combines TRBV2 with TRBJ2-1, with D maybe TRBD2 (5 bases). The ends were cut back, 8 bases at V and 6 bases at J, with 20 bases in the middle. CDR1 SNHLY and CDR2 FYNNEI come from the germline V gene. CDR3 length equals 15 residues. The CDR3 sequence: CASLVGGASGNEQFF. The CDR3 bases are TGTGCCAGCCTAGTAGGTGGAGCGAGCGGCAATGAGCAGTTCTTC.

This clone was detected a few times. The V gene is TRBV11-2, the J gene TRBJ2-3; perhaps TRBD2 as D (5 bases). The V end was cut by 3 bases, the J end by 4 bases, with 14 bases between. The germline gives CDR1 SGHAT, CDR2 FQNNGV. The CDR3 extends over 15 amino acids. The CDR3 bases are TGTGCCAGCAGCTTGTTCCCCCAAGCGGCAGATACGCAGTATTTT. Translating it yields CASSLFPQAADTQYF.